This is a list of T cell receptor beta chains from one sample in a study of tumor and adjacent non-tumor tissue in lung cancer. A single record per CDR3 protein comes from TCRdb applying MiXCR to the multiplex PCR reads. This sample has approximately 120,000 distinct CDR3 sequences; over 65% occur once, and the top ten carry 9.5% to 15%. The sample consisted of lung tumor tissue. The receptors shown here come from a man aged 25 to 45 with non-small cell lung cancer. The CDR3 runs from the conserved cysteine through the conserved F or W. The order of the fields is V gene, clone size, D gene, J gene, CDR3 protein, CDR3 DNA. D genes are given only for firm matches. Size is omitted from some rows. Given values are once, few, many or a class for expanded clones.

TRBV19	NA	NA	TRBJ2-2	CANSGDLAGELFF	TGTGCCAATAGTGGGGATCTGGCCGGGGAGTTGTTTTTT
TRBV10-3	many	NA	TRBJ2-7	CAISEGGSYEQYF	TGTGCCATCAGTGAAGGGGGAAGTTACGAGCAGTACTTC
TRBV6-1	many	NA	TRBJ1-6	CASSGRVGVSYNSPLHF	TGTGCCAGCAGTGGACGTGTGGGGGTTTCCTATAATTCACCCCTCCACTTT
TRBV30	NA	TRBD2	TRBJ2-7	CAWNKARSKPRLAGDGNEQYF	TGTGCCTGGAATAAAGCCCGGTCTAAACCTAGACTAGCGGGAGATGGCAACGAGCAGTACTTC
TRBV20-1	once	NA	TRBJ1-1	CSAGVGSEAFF	TGCAGTGCTGGGGTGGGAAGCGAAGCTTTCTTT
TRBV19	NA	NA	TRBJ2-2	CASSIDTLGTGELFF	TGTGCCAGTAGTATAGACACTCTGGGCACCGGGGAGCTGTTTTTT
TRBV20-1	NA	TRBD1	TRBJ2-7	CSASGDSSLDEQYF	TGCAGTGCTAGTGGGGACAGTTCTCTCGACGAGCAGTACTTC
TRBV5-6	few	TRBD1	TRBJ1-5	CASSSNTGASNQPQHF	TGTGCCAGCAGCTCTAATACAGGGGCCAGCAATCAGCCCCAGCATTTT
TRBV12-3/TRBV12-4	once	NA	TRBJ1-2	CVSCVGTAYTF	TGTGTCAGCTGTGTAGGGACTGCCTACACCTTC
TRBV5-6	NA	NA	TRBJ2-5	CANSLKETQYF	TGTGCCAACAGCTTGAAAGAGACCCAGTACTTC
TRBV29-1	NA	NA	TRBJ2-3	CGVCTGIGGTDTQYF	TGCGGCGTTTGTACCGGGATAGGGGGCACAGATACGCAGTATTTT
TRBV29-1	once	NA	TRBJ2-7	CSVHEGIGYYEQYF	TGCAGCGTTCATGAAGGGATAGGGTACTACGAGCAGTACTTC
TRBV6-5	NA	NA	TRBJ1-3	CASSLRFGSGKTIYF	TGTGCCAGCAGCCTCCGCTTCGGCTCTGGAAAAACCATATATTTT
TRBV11-1	NA	TRBD2	TRBJ2-1	CASSSAGGIYNEQFF	TGCGCCAGCAGCTCAGCGGGAGGTATCTACAATGAGCAGTTCTTC